This T cell receptor beta chain was documented in a study of molecular identifiers for immune sequencing clone quantification. Libraries of bulk TCR were made by previously described methods (with listed TCR primers). TCRdb used MiXCR to reprocess the PCR reads, holding one entry per CDR3 protein. Of more than 450,000 distinct CDR3 sequences in the sample, about a quarter are singletons; the top ten hold approximately 0.8%. This clonotype was observed a few times. As CD8+CD4-CCR7+CD45RA+ cells, naive CD8 T cells were sorted. Input material: naive CD8+ T cells from blood, with Jurkat cell RNA spiked in. The subset here: FACS-sorted CD8+CD4-CCR7+CD45RA+ naive T cells. The receptor was isolated from a human donor in good health. Some libraries in this study had Jurkat cell RNA spiked in.

The CDR3 DNA sequence: TGTGCCAGCAGTTACTCGACGATGGGGGGGCCAGATACGCAGTATTTT. The encoded protein is CASSYSTMGGPDTQYF. The rearrangement links TRBV6-2 or TRBV6-3 to TRBJ2-3; tentatively, D is TRBD2 (7 bases). This CDR3 spans 16 amino acids. V gave up 0 bases and J gave up 4 bases, with 14 bases separating them. CDR1 and CDR2 (germline): MNHEY, SVGEGT.